The subject of this entry is one TCR beta chain. The antigen is undetermined. The data were produced by immunoSEQ multiplex PCR, yet TCRdb's version contains in-frame clones alone and is incomplete. This table holds around 100,000 clones, 80% to 95% found once. This sample is drawn from a study of T cell responses to AZD1222 COVID-19 vaccine. Overall study findings and caveats: Vaccine-related CD4 TCRs covered spike, predominating at 160-218 and 743-854. A mostly white British donor set with more females was recruited, and clonal diversity was possibly underestimated. Seropositivity was recorded at baseline in only a handful of AZD1222 recipients. The repertoires were collected only after the peak T cell response.

The CDR3 covers 15 residues. After removal of 4 bases from V and 6 bases from J, the junction contained 12 bases not matched to a gene. Germline CDR1 is LGHDT and CDR2 is YNNKEL (reference sequence). This specimen was peripheral blood, taken on day 0 of AZD1222 vaccination. The V gene is TRBV3-1 (or the pseudogene TRBV3-2), the J gene TRBJ2-7, with TRBD2 matching over 7 bases. This receptor was obtained from an adult in good health. The CDR3 loop is CASSPPSAGDLEQYF. CDR3 coding DNA: TGTGCCAGCAGCCCGCCGAGCGCGGGGGATCTCGAGCAGTACTTC.